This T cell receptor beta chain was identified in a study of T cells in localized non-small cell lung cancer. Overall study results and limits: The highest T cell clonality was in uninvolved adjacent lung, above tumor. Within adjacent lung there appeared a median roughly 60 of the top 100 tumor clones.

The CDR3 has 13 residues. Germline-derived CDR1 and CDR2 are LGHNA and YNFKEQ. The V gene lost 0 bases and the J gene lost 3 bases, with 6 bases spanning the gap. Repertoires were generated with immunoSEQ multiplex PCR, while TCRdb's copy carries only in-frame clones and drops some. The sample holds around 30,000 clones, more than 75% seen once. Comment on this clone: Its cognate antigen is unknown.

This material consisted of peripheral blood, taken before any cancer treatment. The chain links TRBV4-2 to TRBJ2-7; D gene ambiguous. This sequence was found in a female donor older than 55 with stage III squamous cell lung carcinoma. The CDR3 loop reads CASSQEAYYEQYF. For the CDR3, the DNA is TGTGCCAGCAGCCAAGAAGCCTACTACGAGCAGTACTTC.